The clone carrying this T cell receptor (beta chain) was seen only a few times. The J segment lost 6 bases and the V segment lost 3 bases, leaving 7 bases of the junction unmatched. CDR3 length equals 16 residues. The germline gives CDR1 ENHRY, CDR2 SYGVKD. Profiled with immunoSEQ multiplex PCR; TCRdb holds only in-frame clones, not every one. This sample yields 90,000 to 150,000 clones, of which approximately 87% are seen a single time; around 10% belongs to the top ten. The sample comes from a study of control samples from healthy donors and cancer patients. Sequenced sample: blood. The sequence was obtained from a man between 25 and 39 years old in good health. The V gene is TRBV10-3, the J gene TRBJ1-4, with 10 bases that match TRBD1. CDR3 loop: CAISDGTGEGYEKLFF. DNA of the CDR3: TGTGCCATCAGTGACGGGACAGGGGAGGGATATGAAAAACTGTTTTTT.